One T cell receptor (beta chain) is described in this entry. As yet, its antigen is unknown. This sample stems from a study of cytomegalovirus exposure and HLA in healthy donors. Study outcomes and limitations: Most TCR sequences were rare, but some public TCRs occurred in many donors. In an earlier analysis, about 87% or about 30%: the productive usage of most TCR beta V segments. A list of around 150 TCR beta chains associated with cytomegalovirus was given. A later analysis linked a missense variant in DCLRE1C to the trimming of TCR beta V and J genes.

In germline, CDR1 is SGHRS, CDR2 YFSETQ. V gave up 4 bases and J gave up 1 base, with 14 bases separating them. The CDR3 consists of 15 residues. PCR employed 60 Vbeta and 13 Jbeta primers. Profiling relied on immunoSEQ multiplex PCR, and the TCRdb table lists in-frame clones only, not all of them. Counted here are fewer than 150,000 clones, approximately 85% occurring once; the ten biggest clones make up about 6.7%. The TCR comes from a woman aged 25 to 39 in good health and CMV-seropositive. The sequencing sample was made of PBMCs. The J gene is TRBJ1-1, the V gene TRBV5-1; D perhaps matches TRBD1 (6 bases). CDR3 DNA sequence: TGCGCCAGCAGCCTGCTGGGGGGGCGGAACACTGAAGCTTTCTTT. It encodes CASSLLGGRNTEAFF.